This entry lists 5 T cell receptor beta chains sequenced from one sample in a study of neoadjuvant anti-PD-1 for oral cavity cancer. Time point in this sample: after neoadjuvant nivolumab, at surgical resection. Generated by immunoSEQ multiplex PCR, the TCRdb table keeps only in-frame clones and is missing some. The sample records fewer than 8,000 clones, around 57% being singletons. The source was PBMCs, collected after nivolumab (anti-PD-1) treatment. These receptors all come from a person aged 35 to 85 with oral cavity squamous cell carcinoma.

The chain has TRBV15 and TRBJ2-1; TRBD1 agrees at 8 bases. CDR1 and CDR2 from the germline V gene are LNHNV and YYDKDF (reference sequence). CDR3 length: 15 residues. V shed 7 bases, J shed 6 bases, and the junction held 11 bases outside the gene matches. The CDR3 DNA reads TGTGCCACCACAGGGGGCGCCACAAAAAGCAATGAGCAGTTCTTC. It encodes CATTGGATKSNEQFF.

CDR3 coding DNA: TGCGCCACTCGGGACCAGGCGGGCACCGGGGAGCTGTTTTTT. It is translated as CATRDQAGTGELFF. The chain joins TRBV5-1 to TRBJ2-2; possibly TRBD1 or TRBD2 for D (5 bases each). Trimming stripped 9 bases from V and 4 bases from J, with 16 bases between. The CDR3 is 14 residues long. The germline gives CDR1 SGHRS, CDR2 YFSETQ.

Here the CDR3 reads CATSRDLGRGAAFF. The CDR3 DNA follows: TGTGCCACCAGCAGAGATCTCGGCAGGGGGGCGGCTTTCTTT. V and J are TRBV15 and TRBJ1-1; 7 nucleotides agree with TRBD1. This CDR3 is built from 14 residues. Germline V gene sequence: CDR1 LNHNV, CDR2 YYDKDF (reference sequence). Trimming removed 0 bases from V and 11 bases from J; junction bases left unmatched: 9.

The chain employs TRBV7-9 and TRBJ1-5; D is unresolved. The CDR3 has 15 amino acids. The V end lost 0 bases, the J end lost 1 base, and 7 bases lay between the germline ends. Germline CDR1 is SEHNR and CDR2 is FQNEAQ (reference sequence). The CDR3 loop is CASSLATGSNQPQHF. In DNA, the CDR3 is TGTGCCAGCAGCTTAGCGACGGGCAGCAATCAGCCCCAGCATTTT.

About this clone itself: This CDR3 is also generated by other DNA sequences in the sample. The chain recombines TRBV7-2 with TRBJ2-3; no reliable D call. V lost 3 bases to trimming and J lost 2 bases, with 3 bases between them. Germline V gives CDR1 SGHTA, CDR2 FQGNSA. CDR3 length equals 12 residues. The CDR3 here is CASSFSTDTQYF. DNA for the CDR3: TGTGCCAGCAGCTTCTCCACAGATACGCAGTATTTT.